The 15 T cell receptor beta chains presented below share a single source sample, sequenced in a study of regulatory T cells in long-lasting Graves disease. Arm-PCR of CDR3 regions and iRepertoire HTBI primers were used to build TCR beta libraries. TCRdb fed the multiplex PCR reads into MiXCR, producing one record per CDR3 protein. The profile covers 390,000 or so distinct CDR3 sequences, with approximately 23% appearing a single time and about 27% taken by the ten largest. Noted time point: persistent/refractory GD, antithyroid drugs over 5 years with positive TRAb. Construction of the TCR library relied on RNA isolated from PBMCs. The sequencing here drew on peripheral blood mononuclear cells (PBMCs), taken when the disease was refractory, from a patient treated with antithyroid drugs. These receptors were collected from a woman in her forties with Graves disease.

J is TRBJ1-5 and V is TRBV18; 8 bases align to TRBD1. The CDR3 is 15 amino acids. Trimming took 5 bases from V and 3 from J; bases not matched to a gene: 6. In germline, CDR1 is KGHSH, CDR2 LQKENI. The CDR3 bases are TGTGCCAGCTCATCCGACAGGGGTCACAATCAGCCCCAGCATTTT. Translating it yields CASSSDRGHNQPQHF.

This clonotype was counted at least ten times. The chain recombines TRBV6-5 with TRBJ2-7; D is undetermined. This CDR3 has 15 amino acids. CDR1 is MNHEY, CDR2 SVGAGI, per germline. V dropped 2 bases and J dropped 1 base, with 12 bases sitting between them. CDR3 residues: CASSYQSLSSYEQYF. In DNA form, the CDR3 reads TGTGCCAGCAGTTACCAATCTCTCAGTTCCTACGAGCAGTACTTC.

This clonotype was counted a single time. A much larger clone differs by one base, so this may be a read error. The CDR3 bases are TGTGCCAGCAGTTTAGCGGGGGCGAGAGTTGAAGCTTTCTTT. As protein: CASSLAGARVEAFF. The V call is TRBV12-3 or TRBV12-4, the J call TRBJ1-1; D is perhaps TRBD1 (6 bases). The CDR3 has 14 amino acids. V lost 0 bases to trimming and J lost 7 bases, with 12 bases between them.

CDR3 DNA sequence: TGCGCCAGCAGTCTTTCGATAACGGGGATACGTGAAAAACTGTTTTTT. Residues: CASSLSITGIREKLFF. The chain couples TRBV5-1 to TRBJ1-4; D not certain. With 5 bases removed from V and 7 bases from J, the gap between germline ends came to 21 bases. The CDR3 consists of 16 residues. Germline V gene data show CDR1 as SGHRS and CDR2 as YFSETQ. Variable domain in full (rest from reference TRBV5-1 and TRBJ1-4): KAGVTQTPRYLIKTRGQQVTLSCSPISGHRSVSWYQQTPGQGLQFLFEYFSETQRNKGNFPGRFSGRQFSNSRSEMNVSTLELGDSALYLCASSLSITGIREKLFFGSGTQLSVL.

This clonotype appeared many times. The DNA of the CDR3 is TGTGCCAGCAGTTTTGACTTTTCACCCCTCCACTTT. Its translation is CASSFDFSPLHF. The chain combines TRBV28 with TRBJ1-6; D call uncertain. V lost 3 bases, J lost 9 bases, and 6 bases lay in between. Germline values: CDR1 MDHEN, CDR2 SYDVKM. The CDR3 spans 12 residues.

This chain connects TRBV20-1 to TRBJ2-7; the D gene is possibly TRBD1 (5 bases). CDR3 size: 15 residues. The V gene lost 4 bases and the J gene lost 2 bases, with 18 bases spanning the gap. The germline V gene has CDR1 DFQATT and CDR2 SNEGSKA (reference sequence). In DNA form, the CDR3 reads TGCAGTGCTACCTCCCAAATGGGGCTGACCTACGAGCAGTACTTC. Translated: CSATSQMGLTYEQYF.

The rearrangement uses TRBV6-2 or TRBV6-3 and TRBJ2-7; the D call may be TRBD1 or TRBD2 (5 bases each). The length of the CDR3 is 16 residues. The V and J ends lost 1 base and 2 bases respectively, with 15 bases between them. Germline assignment: CDR1 MNHEY and CDR2 SVGEGT. The CDR3 protein is CASSYCERLGAYEQYF. The CDR3 DNA sequence: TGTGCCAGCAGTTACTGCGAGCGTTTGGGGGCCTACGAGCAGTACTTC.

This clonotype came up a few times. The gene calls are TRBV12-3 or TRBV12-4 and TRBJ1-1; D is uncertain. V shed 5 bases and J shed 4 bases, with 14 bases lying between them. This CDR3 contains 14 residues. DNA of the CDR3: TGTGCCAGCAGTCCGTGGTCCCTACGCACTGAAGCTTTCTTT. The encoded protein is CASSPWSLRTEAFF.

Only a few counts were recorded for this clonotype. The V call is TRBV6-5, the J call TRBJ2-7; D gene unclear. CDR3 length equals 15 residues. Deletions cut 2 bases from V and 7 bases from J, with 18 bases between. Germline V gene data show CDR1 as MNHEY and CDR2 as SVGAGI. The CDR3 protein is CASSYVEDRTSEQYF. CDR3 bases: TGTGCCAGCAGTTACGTTGAGGACCGAACCTCGGAGCAGTACTTC.

For this clonotype: This is likely an artifact of a read error, given a far larger clone one base away. J is TRBJ2-5 and V is TRBV6-1, with 9 positions matching TRBD1. Unmatched junction bases numbered 2, after V lost 5 bases and J lost 1 base. The CDR3 consists of 14 residues. Germline values: CDR1 MNHNS, CDR2 SASEGT. The CDR3: CASSRDRAQETQYF. The CDR3, as DNA: TGTGCCAGCAGTCGGGACAGGGCCCAAGAGACCCAGTACTTC.

The V and J genes are TRBV28 and TRBJ2-3, with D perhaps matching TRBD1 or TRBD2 (5 bases each). With 8 bases removed from V and 1 base from J, the gap between germline ends came to 22 bases. The CDR3 covers 17 residues. CDR1 is MDHEN, CDR2 SYDVKM, per germline. CDR3 in amino acids: CASSFLGPGSGTDTQYF. The CDR3 bases are TGTGCCAGCTCCTTTCTGGGACCGGGGTCCGGCACAGATACGCAGTATTTT. The entire variable domain, with the rest obtained from reference TRBV28 and TRBJ2-3, is as follows: DVKVTQSSRYLVKRTGEKVFLECVQDMDHENMFWYRQDPGLGLRLIYFSYDVKMKEKGDIPEGYSVSREKKERFSLILESASTNQTSMYLCASSFLGPGSGTDTQYFGPGTRLTVL.

A remark on this clonotype: A much larger clone sits a single nucleotide away, making a read error possible. This chain links TRBV20-1 with TRBJ2-7; TRBD2 agrees at 8 bases. Germline V lookup: CDR1 DFQATT, CDR2 SNEGSKA (reference sequence). V lost 0 bases and J lost 3; bases outside the gene matches: 7. The CDR3 is made up of 15 amino acids. CDR3: CSARDQRERYYEQYF. CDR3 bases: TGCAGTGCTAGAGATCAGCGGGAGCGATACTACGAGCAGTACTTC.

This clonotype occurred a few times. The CDR3 region has the DNA TGCAGCGGAACGGTTCCGCATACGCAGTATTTT. Translated: CSGTVPHTQYF. The rearrangement uses TRBV29-1 and TRBJ2-3; D is uncertain. The CDR3 is made up of 11 amino acids. The V gene's germline CDR1 is SQVTM and CDR2 ANQGSEA. V dropped 7 bases and J dropped 7 bases, with 12 bases sitting between them.

This chain uses TRBV7-9 with TRBJ2-2; TRBD1 agrees at 8 bases. Trimming cost V 4 bases and J 6 bases; bases outside gene matches: 10. The CDR3 is 16 amino acids. The germline CDR1 and CDR2 sequences are SEHNR and FQNEAQ (reference sequence). The CDR3 DNA sequence: TGTGCCAGCAGCTCCAAGACAGGGGAATGGGCCGGGGAGCTGTTTTTT. As protein: CASSSKTGEWAGELFF. The variable domain in full, completed from reference TRBV7-9 and TRBJ2-2, reads DTGVSQNPRHKITKRGQNVTFRCDPISEHNRLYWYRQTLGQGPEFLTYFQNEAQLEKSRLLSDRFSAERPKGSFSTLEIQRTEQGDSAMYLCASSSKTGEWAGELFFGEGSRLTVL.

This clonotype was recorded only once. CDR3: CASSTGTEYTGELFF. In DNA form, the CDR3 reads TGTGCCAGCAGTACCGGGACAGAATACACCGGGGAGCTGTTTTTT. The gene calls are TRBV7-9 and TRBJ2-2, with TRBD1 identical over 7 bases. V was pared by 6 bases and J by 3 bases, with 7 bases of the junction left unmatched. From germline, CDR1 is SEHNR and CDR2 FQNEAQ (reference sequence). This CDR3 has 15 residues. The full variable domain, rest sourced from reference TRBV7-9 and TRBJ2-2, is DTGVSQNPRHKITKRGQNVTFRCDPISEHNRLYWYRQTLGQGPEFLTYFQNEAQLEKSRLLSDRFSAERPKGSFSTLEIQRTEQGDSAMYLCASSTGTEYTGELFFGEGSRLTVL.